This record concerns one T cell receptor (beta chain) sequence. Sequenced by immunoSEQ multiplex PCR; TCRdb stores in-frame clones only, minus some. The table records tens of thousands of clones, just over 90% of them present only once. These data belong to a study of T cell responses to AZD1222 COVID-19 vaccine. The ends were cut back, 0 bases at V and 4 bases at J, with 6 bases in the middle. This CDR3 has 14 amino acids. Per the germline V gene, CDR1 is MGHRA and CDR2 is YSYEKL. Here the sequenced sample was peripheral blood, taken 28 days after the second dose of the MenACWY control vaccine. This chain connects TRBV4-1 to TRBJ2-2; D is unresolved. The TCR originated in an adult who received the MenACWY meningococcal vaccine as a control. CDR3 DNA: TGCGCCAGCAGCCAAGATCGCCGCACCGGGGAGCTGTTTTTT. Protein sequence: CASSQDRRTGELFF.